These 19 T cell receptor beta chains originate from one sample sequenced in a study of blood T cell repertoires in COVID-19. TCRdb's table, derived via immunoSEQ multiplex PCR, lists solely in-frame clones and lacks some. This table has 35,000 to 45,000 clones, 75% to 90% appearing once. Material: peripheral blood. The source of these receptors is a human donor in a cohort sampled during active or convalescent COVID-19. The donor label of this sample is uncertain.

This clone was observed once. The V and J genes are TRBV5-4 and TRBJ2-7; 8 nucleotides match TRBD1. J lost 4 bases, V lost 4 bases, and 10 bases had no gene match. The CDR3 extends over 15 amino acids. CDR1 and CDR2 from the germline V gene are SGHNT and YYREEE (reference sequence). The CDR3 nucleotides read TGTGCCAGCAGCGCCTCCACAGGGGGTGGTTACGAGCAGTACTTC. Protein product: CASSASTGGGYEQYF.

The CDR3 nucleotides are TGTGCCAGCTCTGGTAGTCGGGGGAATAGTGGCTACACCTTC. Residues: CASSGSRGNSGYTF. J is TRBJ1-2 and V is TRBV3-1 (or the pseudogene TRBV3-2), with D perhaps TRBD1 (5 bases). Germline V gives CDR1 LGHDT, CDR2 YNNKEL (reference sequence). Trimming cost V 8 bases and J 7 bases, with 20 bases left between them. CDR3 length: 14 residues.

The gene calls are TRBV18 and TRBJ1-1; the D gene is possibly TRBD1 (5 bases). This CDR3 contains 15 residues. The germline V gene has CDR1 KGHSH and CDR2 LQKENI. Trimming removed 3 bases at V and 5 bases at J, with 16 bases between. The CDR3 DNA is TGTGCCAGCTCACCGACCCCACGGGGGACGACTGAAGCTTTCTTT. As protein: CASSPTPRGTTEAFF.

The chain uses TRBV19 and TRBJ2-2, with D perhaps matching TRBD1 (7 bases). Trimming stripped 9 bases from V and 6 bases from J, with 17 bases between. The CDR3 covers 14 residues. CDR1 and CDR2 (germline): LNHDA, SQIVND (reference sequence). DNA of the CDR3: TGTGCCAGCTCTCCCGCCAGGGGGGCCGGGGAGCTGTTTTTT. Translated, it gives CASSPARGAGELFF.

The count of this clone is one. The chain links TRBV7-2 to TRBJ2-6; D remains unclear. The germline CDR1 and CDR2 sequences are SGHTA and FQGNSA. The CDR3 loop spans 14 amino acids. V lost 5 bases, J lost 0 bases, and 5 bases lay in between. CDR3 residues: CASSPVSGANVLTF. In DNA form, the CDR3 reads TGTGCCAGCAGCCCCGTCTCTGGGGCCAACGTCCTGACTTTC.

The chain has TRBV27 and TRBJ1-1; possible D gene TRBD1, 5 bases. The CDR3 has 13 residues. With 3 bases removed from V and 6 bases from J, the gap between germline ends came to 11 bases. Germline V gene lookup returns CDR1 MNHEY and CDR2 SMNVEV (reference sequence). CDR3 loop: CASSFTRASEAFF. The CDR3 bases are TGTGCCAGCAGTTTTACCAGGGCCTCTGAAGCTTTCTTT.

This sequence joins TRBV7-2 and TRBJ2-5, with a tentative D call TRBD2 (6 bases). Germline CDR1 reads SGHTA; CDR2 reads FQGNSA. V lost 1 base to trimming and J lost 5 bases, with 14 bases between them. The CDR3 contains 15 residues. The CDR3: CASSLVVSGGETQYF. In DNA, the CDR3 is TGTGCCAGCAGCTTAGTAGTTAGCGGCGGGGAGACCCAGTACTTC.

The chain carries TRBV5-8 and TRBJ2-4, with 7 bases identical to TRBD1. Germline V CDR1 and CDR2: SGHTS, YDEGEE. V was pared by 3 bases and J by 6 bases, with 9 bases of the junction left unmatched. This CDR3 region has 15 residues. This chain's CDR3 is CASSYRDSIINIQYF. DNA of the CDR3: TGTGCCAGCAGCTACCGGGACAGCATTATAAACATTCAGTACTTC.

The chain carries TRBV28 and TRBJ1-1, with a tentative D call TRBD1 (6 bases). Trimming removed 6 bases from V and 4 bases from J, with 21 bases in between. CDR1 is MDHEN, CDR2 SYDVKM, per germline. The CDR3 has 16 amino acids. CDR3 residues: CASRSTFGGGSTEAFF. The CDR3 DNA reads TGTGCCAGCAGAAGTACGTTCGGGGGCGGGAGCACTGAAGCTTTCTTT.

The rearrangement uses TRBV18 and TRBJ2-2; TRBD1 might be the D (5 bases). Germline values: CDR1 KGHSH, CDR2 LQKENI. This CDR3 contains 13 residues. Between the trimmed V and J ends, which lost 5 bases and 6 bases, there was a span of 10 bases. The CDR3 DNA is TGTGCCAGCTCATCCAGGGAATCCGGGGAGCTGTTTTTT. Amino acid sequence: CASSSRESGELFF.

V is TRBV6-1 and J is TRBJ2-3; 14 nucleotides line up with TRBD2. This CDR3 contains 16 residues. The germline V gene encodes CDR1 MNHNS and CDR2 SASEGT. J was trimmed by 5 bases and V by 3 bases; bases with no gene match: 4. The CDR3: CASSETSGRVGDTQYF. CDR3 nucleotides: TGTGCCAGCAGTGAGACTAGCGGGAGGGTTGGAGATACGCAGTATTTT.

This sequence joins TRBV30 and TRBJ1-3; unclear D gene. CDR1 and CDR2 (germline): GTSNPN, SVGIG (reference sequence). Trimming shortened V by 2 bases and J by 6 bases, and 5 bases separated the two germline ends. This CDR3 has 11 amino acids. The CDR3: CAWSIKNTIYF. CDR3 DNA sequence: TGTGCCTGGAGTATCAAAAACACCATATATTTT.

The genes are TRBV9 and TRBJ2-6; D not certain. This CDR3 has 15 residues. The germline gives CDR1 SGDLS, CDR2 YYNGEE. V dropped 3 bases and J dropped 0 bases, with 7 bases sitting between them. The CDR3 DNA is TGTGCCAGCAGCGCCCTTATCTCTGGGGCCAACGTCCTGACTTTC. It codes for CASSALISGANVLTF.

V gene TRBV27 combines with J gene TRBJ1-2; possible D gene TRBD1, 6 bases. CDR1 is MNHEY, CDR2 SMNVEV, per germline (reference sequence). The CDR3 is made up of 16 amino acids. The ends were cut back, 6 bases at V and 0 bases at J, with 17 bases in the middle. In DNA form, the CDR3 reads TGTGCCAGCAGGACGCCCGGGACACCTGCTAACTATGGCTACACCTTC. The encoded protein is CASRTPGTPANYGYTF.

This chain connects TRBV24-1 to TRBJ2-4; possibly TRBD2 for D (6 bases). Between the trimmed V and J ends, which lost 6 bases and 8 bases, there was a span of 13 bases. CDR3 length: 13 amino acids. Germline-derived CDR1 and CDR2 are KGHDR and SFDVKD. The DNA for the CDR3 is TGTGCCACCAGTCTTACAGGCGGGGACATTCAGTACTTC. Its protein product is CATSLTGGDIQYF.

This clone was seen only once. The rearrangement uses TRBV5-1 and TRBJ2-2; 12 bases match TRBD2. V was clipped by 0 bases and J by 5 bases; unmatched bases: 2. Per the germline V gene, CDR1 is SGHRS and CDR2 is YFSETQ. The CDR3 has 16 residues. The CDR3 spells CASSLVLAGGTGELFF. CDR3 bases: TGCGCCAGCAGCTTGGTCCTAGCGGGAGGGACCGGGGAGCTGTTTTTT.

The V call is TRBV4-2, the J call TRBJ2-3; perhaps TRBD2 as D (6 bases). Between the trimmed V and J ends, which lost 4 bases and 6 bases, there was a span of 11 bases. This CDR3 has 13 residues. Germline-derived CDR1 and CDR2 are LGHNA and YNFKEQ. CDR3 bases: TGTGCCAGCAGCCTCTCCCGGGGGGATACGCAGTATTTT. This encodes CASSLSRGDTQYF.

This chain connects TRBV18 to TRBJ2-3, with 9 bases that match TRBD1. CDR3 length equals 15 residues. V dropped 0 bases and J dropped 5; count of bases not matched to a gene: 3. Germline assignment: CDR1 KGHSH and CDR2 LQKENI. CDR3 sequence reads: CASSPPGQGRDTQYF. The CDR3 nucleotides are TGTGCCAGCTCACCACCGGGACAGGGTCGAGATACGCAGTATTTT.

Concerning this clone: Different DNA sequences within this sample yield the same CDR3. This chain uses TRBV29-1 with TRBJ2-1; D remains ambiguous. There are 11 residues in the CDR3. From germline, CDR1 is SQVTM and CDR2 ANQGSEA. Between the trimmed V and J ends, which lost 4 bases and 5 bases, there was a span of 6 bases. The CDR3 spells CSVGADNEQFF. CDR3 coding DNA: TGCAGCGTTGGGGCTGACAATGAGCAGTTCTTC.